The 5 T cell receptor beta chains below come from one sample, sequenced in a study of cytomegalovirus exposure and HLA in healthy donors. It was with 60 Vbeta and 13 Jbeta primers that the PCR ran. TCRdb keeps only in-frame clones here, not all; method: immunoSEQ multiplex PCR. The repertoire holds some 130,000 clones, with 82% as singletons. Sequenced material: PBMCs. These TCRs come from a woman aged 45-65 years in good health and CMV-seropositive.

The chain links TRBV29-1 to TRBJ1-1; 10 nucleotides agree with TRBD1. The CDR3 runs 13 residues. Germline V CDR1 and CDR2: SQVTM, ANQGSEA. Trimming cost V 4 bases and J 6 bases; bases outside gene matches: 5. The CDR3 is CSVGWDRGSEAFF. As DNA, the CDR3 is TGCAGCGTTGGATGGGACAGGGGTTCTGAAGCTTTCTTT.

The CDR3 coding sequence is TGTGCCATCAGGCTTCAGGGGGCTCAAGATGGCTACACCTTC. Protein sequence: CAIRLQGAQDGYTF. The chain carries TRBV10-3 and TRBJ1-2; TRBD1 matches 8 bases. CDR3 size: 14 residues. V was pared by 6 bases and J by 6 bases, with 9 bases of the junction left unmatched. Germline V CDR1 and CDR2: ENHRY, SYGVKD.

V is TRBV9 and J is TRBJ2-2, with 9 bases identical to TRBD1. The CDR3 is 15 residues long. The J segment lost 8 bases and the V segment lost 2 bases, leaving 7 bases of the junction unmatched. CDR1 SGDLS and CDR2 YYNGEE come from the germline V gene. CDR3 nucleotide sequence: TGTGCCAGCAGCGTCGCCGGGACAGGGACAGGGGAGCTGTTTTTT. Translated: CASSVAGTGTGELFF.

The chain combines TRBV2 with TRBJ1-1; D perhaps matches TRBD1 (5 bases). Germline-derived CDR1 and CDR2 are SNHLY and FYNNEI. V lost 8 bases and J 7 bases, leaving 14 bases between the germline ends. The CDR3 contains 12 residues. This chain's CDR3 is CASRGNGGEAFF. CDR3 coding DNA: TGTGCCAGCCGGGGGAACGGCGGTGAAGCTTTCTTT. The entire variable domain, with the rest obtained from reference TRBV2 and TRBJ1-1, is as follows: EPEVTQTPSHQVTQMGQEVILRCVPISNHLYFYWYRQILGQKVEFLVSFYNNEISEKSEIFDDQFSVERPDGSNFTLKIRSTKLEDSAMYFCASRGNGGEAFFGQGTRLTVV.

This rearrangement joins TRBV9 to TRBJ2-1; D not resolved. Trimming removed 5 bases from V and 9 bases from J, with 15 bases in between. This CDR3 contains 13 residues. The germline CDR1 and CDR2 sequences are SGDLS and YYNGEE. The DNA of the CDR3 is TGTGCCAGCAGGTCGGTGGCGTCAGGTGAGCAGTTCTTC. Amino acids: CASRSVASGEQFF. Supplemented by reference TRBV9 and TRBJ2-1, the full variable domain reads DSGVTQTPKHLITATGQRVTLRCSPRSGDLSVYWYQQSLDQGLQFLIQYYNGEERAKGNILERFSAQQFPDLHSELNLSSLELGDSALYFCASRSVASGEQFFGPGTRLTVL.